This T cell receptor (beta chain) was found in a study of cytomegalovirus exposure and HLA in healthy donors. Study-level information: About 85 million unique TCR sequences came from HLA-typed donors in an early release. The study, taken as a whole, reports: Most TCR sequences were seen very rarely across donors, but some public TCRs occurred in many. A later analysis showed TCR association rates differing by HLA locus, peaking at DRB1 and lowest at HLA-C.

The PCR made use of 60 Vbeta and 13 Jbeta primers. The protocol was immunoSEQ multiplex PCR, while the TCRdb copy is restricted to in-frame clones and leaves out a portion. The data contain around 140,000 clones, around 80% of them singletons. From germline, CDR1 is DFQATT and CDR2 SNEGSKA (reference sequence). This CDR3 has 11 residues. The ends were cut back, 7 bases at V and 0 bases at J, with 4 bases in the middle. Donors sampled were nominally healthy, though unrecorded immune exposures were likely. This clone showed up just once. Its antigen remains unidentified. Sequencing was carried out using PBMCs. The clonotype comes from a woman in her fifties or sixties in good health and CMV-seropositive. The J gene is TRBJ1-5, the V gene TRBV20-1; D not resolved. The chain's CDR3 is CSVNSNQPQHF. The CDR3 DNA reads as TGCAGTGTTAATAGCAATCAGCCCCAGCATTTT.